This T cell receptor beta chain was documented in a study of blood T cell repertoires in COVID-19. Across the study: Whether acute or convalescent, the COVID-19 samples came from the United States, Italy and Spain. PBMCs, B-cell-depleted T cells, or T cells were the source of the cDNA or gDNA that made up the material.

As handled by the study authors: The authors estimated nucleated cell counts from reference gene primer amplification. Clones were read by immunoSEQ multiplex PCR, and TCRdb kept only the in-frame ones, dropping some. V and J calls and clone size are given by that table; D and trimming were obtained from the DNA. Here the sample spans about 180,000 clones, about 91% being singletons. Per the germline V gene, CDR1 is SEHNR and CDR2 is FQNEAQ (reference sequence). V was pared by 3 bases and J by 7 bases, with 3 bases between. This CDR3 contains 10 residues. The genes are TRBV7-9 and TRBJ1-1, with D unresolved. This clonotype was sampled from a woman between 35 and 50 years old with acute COVID-19. Specimen: PBMCs or T cells enriched from blood (not recorded which). The CDR3 region is CASSFLEAFF. The CDR3 DNA sequence: TGTGCCAGCAGCTTTCTTGAAGCTTTCTTT.